This entry concerns a single TCR beta chain. This clonotype has a count of ten or more. No cognate antigen has been identified for it. Per-nucleotide qualities are absent, and no much larger clonotype sits a single base away. The sample is drawn from a study of T cells in Graves' hyperthyroidism and ophthalmopathy (dated by TCRdb to between 2019 and 2020). Broadly, across the study: Peripheral blood was collected at initial diagnosis, before any treatment. The paper describes TCR Vbeta CDR3 sequencing of 135 peripheral blood samples, made up of about 41 ophthalmopathy patients, more than 70 hyperthyroidism patients and some 17 progressor patients. The study also compared thyroid tissue and blood T-cell repertoires from five or six Graves' hyperthyroidism patients. Following sampling, methimazole starting at 30 mg daily was given to hyperthyroidism patients, and high-dose intravenous methylprednisolone was given to ophthalmopathy patients. To identify TCR V-J signatures that set the groups apart, the researchers used a discovery cohort of 90 to 100 patients, made up of approximately 43 with Graves' ophthalmopathy and approximately 57 with stable Graves' hyperthyroidism. The 100 or so discovery patients were divided at random into training and test sets in a 7:3 ratio. Prospective prediction of ophthalmopathy was tested in an independent validation cohort of some 19 hyperthyroidism patients and around 16 patients who later progressed to ophthalmopathy.

The germline V gene encodes CDR1 SGHTA and CDR2 FQGNSA. V gives up 3 bases and J gives up 6 bases, and the segment between their germline ends measures 9 bases. From cysteine to phenylalanine, the CDR3 is 12 amino acids long. Only the CDR3 DNA stays, 36 bases, in frame from base 1. The TCR beta CDR3 regions were amplified from RNA transcripts. The first round of RT-PCR for the TCR CDR3 was performed with the HTBI primer set and the Qiagen OneStep RT-PCR kit. The libraries were constructed in a second round of multiplex PCR and then size-selected and purified. Sequencing of the libraries was done on an Illumina HiSeq2000 using paired-end 100 bp reads. The study's processing was this. SOAPnuke was used to process the raw data, throwing out any read that contained adapters or uncalled bases, had a mean Phred below 15, or lacked an exact constant-primer or identifier match. COPE v1.2.5 was used to merge high-quality paired reads, and clonotypes were defined as unique nucleotide sequences. MiTCR v1.1 was used to align the clonotypes against IMGT TRBV, TRBD and TRBJ reference segments. The analysis was restricted to V-J combinations with a frequency above 0.0001, which together covered over 99% of the repertoires. The TCS score was defined as F50 (clonal expansion) divided by E x V (chaos), with BLOSUM62-based TCRdist calculated between CDR3 peptides within each V-J. Welch's t-statistics and random forest reduced roughly 500 V-J features to 13, which were used in a naive Bayes classifier (R e1071). The Morisita-Horn index was used to measure how similar the thyroid and blood repertoires were. TCRdb handled the public reads itself, with Q25 trimming in fastp and clone calling in MiXCR, and kept productive beta chains. Rows with a matching CDR3 protein are joined into one entry that keeps the most common DNA and genes. The V and J calls here are based on TCRdb, not the publication. The sample table holds roughly 700,000 distinct CDR3 sequences, of which roughly a third were seen once. The ten largest clones take up around 31% of the sample.

What the study reported, not specific to this receptor: Most expanded thyroid clonotypes (frequency above 0.001) were also found in blood, which suggests that blood repertoires may mirror thyroid immune responses. No statistical method was used to fix the sample size in advance, and group allocation was not hidden from the investigators. In validation, the model predicted progression to ophthalmopathy with around 71% sensitivity and roughly 72% specificity, a median of around 6.6 months before onset. Ophthalmopathy was separated from stable hyperthyroidism by a 13 V-J signature model, with over 85% sensitivity and roughly 81% specificity obtained in cross-validation and 80%/75% obtained in testing.

A patient counted as having stable Graves' hyperthyroidism if no progression to ophthalmopathy occurred over 18 months of follow-up. Hyperthyroidism patients were newly diagnosed, had a disease duration of under 2 months, and were aged 18 to 65 years. Patients with uncontrolled infections, other autoimmune diseases, pregnancy or lactation were excluded. Clinical symptoms, serum thyroxine and TRAb, thyroid ultrasound, and orbital computed tomography formed the basis for the diagnoses. PBMCs were separated from roughly 9.3 ml of fresh peripheral blood using Ficoll-Paque density gradient centrifugation. Total RNA was extracted with Trizol reagent, and quality was checked on an Agilent 2100 Bioanalyzer.

This receptor was identified in a woman aged 40 to 49 with Graves' hyperthyroidism. Sequenced sample: blood. In this chain, TRBV7-2 is recombined with TRBJ2-7; no D gene can be assigned with confidence. The DNA sequence is as follows: TGTGCCAGCAGCTTCCCTCCCTCCGAGCAGTACTTC. Its translation reads: CASSFPPSEQYF.